The 9 T cell receptor beta chains below come from one sample, sequenced in a study of PD-1 blockade in classical Hodgkin lymphoma. Only in-frame clones appear in the TCRdb table, and some are missing; sequencing was by immunoSEQ multiplex PCR. The sample carries some 63,000 clones, about 92% recorded once. Every patient experienced relapse after autologous stem cell transplantation, and brentuximab vedotin exposure varied. Sequences were derived from peripheral blood mononuclear cells (PBMCs), sampled at baseline. These receptors were taken from a human donor with classical Hodgkin lymphoma.

This chain uses TRBV11-2 with TRBJ2-7; TRBD2 aligns across 11 bases. CDR3 length equals 18 residues. The V gene's germline CDR1 is SGHAT and CDR2 FQNNGV. With V trimmed by 1 base and J by 4 bases, 12 bases remained unmatched. As DNA, the CDR3 is TGTGCCAGCAGCTTAGCATCGACAGGTAGCGGGAGGGGTTACGAGCAGTACTTC. As protein: CASSLASTGSGRGYEQYF. The variable domain in full, completed from reference TRBV11-2 and TRBJ2-7, reads EAGVAQSPRYKIIEKRQSVAFWCNPISGHATLYWYQQILGQGPKLLIQFQNNGVVDDSQLPKDRFSAERLKGVDSTLKIQPAKLEDSAVYLCASSLASTGSGRGYEQYFGPGTRLTVT.

The gene calls are TRBV2 and TRBJ1-3; D remains ambiguous. V was pared by 6 bases and J by 0 bases, with 3 bases between. CDR1 is SNHLY and CDR2 is FYNNEI in the germline V gene. This CDR3 region has 12 residues. In DNA, the CDR3 is TGTGCCAGCAGGGGCTCTGGAAACACCATATATTTT. It is translated as CASRGSGNTIYF.

V is TRBV2 and J is TRBJ2-3; D gene ambiguous. V was cut by 3 bases and J by 6 bases, with 16 bases left in between. The CDR3 runs to 15 residues. Germline-derived CDR1 and CDR2 are SNHLY and FYNNEI. The DNA for the CDR3 is TGTGCCAGCAGTGAGCTTTATTCGCTCGGGGATACGCAGTATTTT. This gives the protein CASSELYSLGDTQYF. The variable domain in full, with the rest retrieved from reference TRBV2 and TRBJ2-3, is EPEVTQTPSHQVTQMGQEVILRCVPISNHLYFYWYRQILGQKVEFLVSFYNNEISEKSEIFDDQFSVERPDGSNFTLKIRSTKLEDSAMYFCASSELYSLGDTQYFGPGTRLTVL.

The chain carries TRBV27 and TRBJ2-7; maybe TRBD1 (5 bases). Germline CDR1 and CDR2: MNHEY and SMNVEV (reference sequence). The CDR3 is 14 amino acids. With 3 bases removed from V and 1 base from J, the gap between germline ends came to 10 bases. The CDR3 sequence is CASSLQGKSYEQYF. The DNA of the CDR3 is TGTGCCAGCAGTTTGCAGGGTAAATCCTACGAGCAGTACTTC.

The J gene is TRBJ2-3, the V gene TRBV10-3; D is perhaps TRBD2 (5 bases). This CDR3 is built from 16 residues. Germline V gene lookup returns CDR1 ENHRY and CDR2 SYGVKD. Trimming removed 2 bases from V and 1 base from J, with 13 bases in between. CDR3 coding DNA: TGTGCCATCAGTGAGGTAGAGGGATGGGGCACAGATACGCAGTATTTT. Protein sequence: CAISEVEGWGTDTQYF.

In its sample, this clone was seen once. The J gene is TRBJ1-4, the V gene TRBV7-9; 7 bases agree with TRBD1. The CDR3 extends over 13 amino acids. V dropped 10 bases and J dropped 11; count of bases not matched to a gene: 13. The germline CDR1 and CDR2 sequences are SEHNR and FQNEAQ (reference sequence). CDR3 sequence (DNA): TGTGCCACTGGACAGGTTTCCGAAGGGAAACTGTTTTTT. Its translation: CATGQVSEGKLFF.

This clone was detected once. The chain employs TRBV5-8 and TRBJ2-7; tentative D call: TRBD1 (5 bases). The V gene lost 0 bases and the J gene lost 0 bases, with 13 bases spanning the gap. Germline assignment: CDR1 SGHTS and CDR2 YDEGEE. The length of the CDR3 is 16 residues. CDR3 nucleotide sequence: TGTGCCAGCAGCTTGGCCTTACAGGCTGTCTCCTACGAGCAGTACTTC. Translated: CASSLALQAVSYEQYF.

The genes are TRBV14 and TRBJ2-1; the D is unclear. The V end lost 0 bases, the J end lost 9 bases, and 9 bases lay between the germline ends. Germline CDR1 and CDR2: SGHDN and FVKESK. CDR3 length: 13 residues. CDR3 nucleotide sequence: TGTGCCAGCAGCCAAGAGGCGTCTTTTGAGCAGTTCTTC. This translates into CASSQEASFEQFF. Together with reference TRBV14 and TRBJ2-1, the CDR3 gives the full variable domain: EAGVTQFPSHSVIEKGQTVTLRCDPISGHDNLYWYRRVMGKEIKFLLHFVKESKQDESGMPNNRFLAERTGGTYSTLKVQPAELEDSGVYFCASSQEASFEQFFGPGTRLTVL.

This clone occurred once. The chain links TRBV6-1 to TRBJ2-2; weak D call: TRBD2 (7 bases). Germline loops: CDR1 MNHNS, CDR2 SASEGT. V gave up 3 bases and J gave up 0 bases, with 17 bases separating them. There are 18 residues in the CDR3. CDR3 in DNA: TGTGCCAGCAGTGATGGGGTGTGGCGGGGGCCGAACACCGGGGAGCTGTTTTTT. Translating gives CASSDGVWRGPNTGELFF.